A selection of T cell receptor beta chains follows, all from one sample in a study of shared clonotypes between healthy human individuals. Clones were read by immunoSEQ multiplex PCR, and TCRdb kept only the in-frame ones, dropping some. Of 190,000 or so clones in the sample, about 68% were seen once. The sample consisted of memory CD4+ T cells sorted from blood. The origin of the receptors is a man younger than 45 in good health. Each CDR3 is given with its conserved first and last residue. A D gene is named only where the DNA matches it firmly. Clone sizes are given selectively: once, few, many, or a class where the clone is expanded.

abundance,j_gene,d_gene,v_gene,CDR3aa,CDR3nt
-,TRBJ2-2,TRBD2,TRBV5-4,CASGRLADTGELFF,TGTGCCAGCGGTCGGCTAGCGGACACCGGGGAGCTGTTTTTT
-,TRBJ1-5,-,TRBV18,CASSPGSHQPQHF,TGTGCCAGCTCACCGGGGTCCCATCAGCCCCAGCATTTT
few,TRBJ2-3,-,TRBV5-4,CASSLGAWTVSSTDTQYF,TGTGCCAGCAGCTTGGGGGCGTGGACAGTTTCTAGCACAGATACGCAGTATTTT
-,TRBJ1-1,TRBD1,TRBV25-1,CASSSGGNTEAFF,TGTGCCAGCAGTTCAGGGGGGAACACTGAAGCTTTCTTT
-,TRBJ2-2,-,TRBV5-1,CATRQSDTGELFF,TGCGCCACCCGACAGAGCGACACCGGGGAGCTGTTTTTT
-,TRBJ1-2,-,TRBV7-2,CASSFLVQGGYTF,TGTGCCAGCAGTTTTCTTGTTCAGGGCGGTTACACCTTC
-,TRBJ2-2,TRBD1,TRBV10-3,CATWTGSNTGELFF,TGTGCCACGTGGACAGGGTCGAACACCGGGGAGCTGTTTTTT
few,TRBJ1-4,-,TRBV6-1,CASRANGGREKLFF,TGTGCCAGCAGGGCTAATGGGGGGAGGGAAAAACTGTTTTTT
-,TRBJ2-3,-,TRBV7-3,CASSKDETDTQYF,TGTGCCAGCAGCAAGGACGAGACAGATACGCAGTATTTT
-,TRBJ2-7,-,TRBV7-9,CASSLSSVTGVVNEQYF,TGTGCCAGCAGCTTATCCTCTGTGACGGGAGTGGTAAACGAGCAGTACTTC
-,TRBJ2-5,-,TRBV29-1,CSVGRVGETQYF,TGCAGCGTTGGTCGGGTTGGTGAGACCCAGTACTTC
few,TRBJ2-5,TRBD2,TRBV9,CASSVGPSGVQETQYF,TGTGCCAGCAGCGTAGGTCCTAGCGGGGTACAAGAGACCCAGTACTTC
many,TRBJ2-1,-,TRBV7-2,CASSSGVRYNEQFF,TGTGCCAGCAGCTCGGGGGTGAGGTACAATGAGCAGTTCTTC
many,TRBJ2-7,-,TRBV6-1,CASSESGQSYEQYF,TGTGCCAGCAGTGAATCGGGACAATCCTACGAGCAGTACTTC
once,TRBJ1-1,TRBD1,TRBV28,CASISGGPNTEAFF,TGTGCCAGCATTTCAGGGGGCCCGAACACTGAAGCTTTCTTT
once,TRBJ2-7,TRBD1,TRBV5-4,CASSFGFMGGQGRIPFF,TGTGCCAGCAGCTTTGGATTCATGGGCGGACAGGGGCGGATTCCCTTCTTC
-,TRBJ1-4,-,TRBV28,CASSDRRQMRKLFF,TGTGCCAGCAGCGACAGGCGACAGATGAGGAAACTGTTTTTT
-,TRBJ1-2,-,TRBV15,CATSRDRVSVYGYTF,TGTGCCACCAGCAGAGACAGGGTTAGCGTCTATGGCTACACCTTC
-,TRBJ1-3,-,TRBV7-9,CASSPSGGVGNTIYF,TGTGCCAGCTCCCCATCGGGAGGGGTTGGAAACACCATATATTTT
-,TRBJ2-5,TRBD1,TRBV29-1,CSVERGQGYGETQYF,TGCAGCGTTGAACGGGGACAGGGGTACGGAGAGACCCAGTACTTC
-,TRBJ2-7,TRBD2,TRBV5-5,CASSLHLAGNYEQYF,TGTGCCAGCAGCCTACATTTAGCGGGGAACTACGAGCAGTACTTC
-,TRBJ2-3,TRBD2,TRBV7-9,CASSFLREGPDTQYF,TGTGCCAGCAGCTTCTTGCGGGAGGGTCCAGATACGCAGTATTTT
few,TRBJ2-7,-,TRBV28,CASSVAWYEQYF,TGTGCCAGCAGTGTCGCCTGGTACGAGCAGTACTTC
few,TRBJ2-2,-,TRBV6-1,CASTLSFGELFF,TGTGCCAGCACTTTATCCTTCGGGGAGCTGTTTTTT
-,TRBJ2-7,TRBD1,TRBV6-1,CASSEARGLNEQYF,TGTGCCAGCAGTGAAGCCAGGGGGCTTAACGAGCAGTACTTC
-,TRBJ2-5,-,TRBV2,CASSSKETQYF,TGTGCCAGCAGTTCTAAAGAGACCCAGTACTTC
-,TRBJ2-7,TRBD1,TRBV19,CASSAGTGAWEQYF,TGTGCCAGTAGTGCCGGGACAGGGGCTTGGGAGCAGTACTTC
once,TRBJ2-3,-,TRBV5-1,CASSSLTSTDTQYF,TGCGCCAGCAGCTCCCTGACAAGCACAGATACGCAGTATTTT
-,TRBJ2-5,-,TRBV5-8,CASSLRGRETQYF,TGTGCCAGCAGCTTAAGGGGCCGAGAGACCCAGTACTTC
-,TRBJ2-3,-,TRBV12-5,CASGLVPLPAPSTDTQYF,TGTGCTAGTGGTTTGGTACCCCTTCCAGCGCCTAGCACAGATACGCAGTATTTT
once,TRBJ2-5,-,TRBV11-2,CASSIQGSFWGLSETQYF,TGTGCCAGCAGCATCCAAGGCTCGTTCTGGGGTTTATCGGAGACCCAGTACTTC
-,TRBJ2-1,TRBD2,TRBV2,CASSRLAGDRNEQFF,TGTGCCAGCAGTAGACTAGCGGGAGATCGGAATGAGCAGTTCTTC
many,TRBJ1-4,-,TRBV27,CASRAAGEFEKLFF,TGTGCCAGCAGAGCAGCGGGGGAATTTGAAAAACTGTTTTTT
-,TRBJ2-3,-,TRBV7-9,CASSAGTLSTDTQYF,TGTGCCAGCAGTGCCGGGACATTAAGCACAGATACGCAGTATTTT
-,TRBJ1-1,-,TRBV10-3,CAISDSGRTNTEAFF,TGTGCCATCAGTGATTCGGGCAGGACAAACACTGAAGCTTTCTTT
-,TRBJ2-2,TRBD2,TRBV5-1,CASSPGASGTTGELFF,TGCGCCAGCAGCCCCGGGGCTAGCGGGACGACCGGGGAGCTGTTTTTT
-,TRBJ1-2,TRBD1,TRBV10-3,CAIRGTVGYTF,TGTGCCATCAGGGGGACAGTTGGCTACACCTTC
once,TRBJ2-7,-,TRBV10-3,CAIYRDNSYEQYF,TGTGCCATCTACCGGGACAACTCCTACGAGCAGTACTTC
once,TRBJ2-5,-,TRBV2,CASSEIGGGETQYF,TGTGCCAGCAGTGAAATTGGGGGCGGCGAGACCCAGTACTTC
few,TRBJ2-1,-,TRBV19,CASSIRVNEQFF,TGTGCCAGTAGTATCAGGGTCAATGAGCAGTTCTTC
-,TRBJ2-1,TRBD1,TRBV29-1,CSVEPGQGSYNEQFF,TGCAGCGTTGAACCGGGACAGGGTTCCTACAATGAGCAGTTCTTC
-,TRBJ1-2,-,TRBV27,CASSLRSGYGYTF,TGTGCCAGCAGTTTAAGGAGCGGATATGGCTACACCTTC
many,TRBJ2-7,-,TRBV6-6,CASSYDVYEQYF,TGTGCCAGCAGTTACGATGTTTACGAGCAGTACTTC
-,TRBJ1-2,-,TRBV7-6,CASSPRGEGLVGSFANYGYTF,TGTGCCAGCAGCCCCCGTGGTGAGGGCCTCGTCGGTAGTTTTGCTAACTATGGCTACACCTTC
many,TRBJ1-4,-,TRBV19,CASRAQTGEKLFF,TGTGCCAGTAGAGCCCAGACAGGTGAAAAACTGTTTTTT
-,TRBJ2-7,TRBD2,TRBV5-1,CASSLAVAGGHEQYF,TGCGCCAGCAGCTTGGCGGTAGCGGGAGGACACGAGCAGTACTTC
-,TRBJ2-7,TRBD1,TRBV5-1,CASSLAGTGGIPYEQYF,TGCGCCAGCAGCTTGGCCGGGACAGGGGGCATTCCCTACGAGCAGTACTTC
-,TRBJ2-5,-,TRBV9,CASSVGFIETQYF,TGTGCCAGCAGCGTAGGGTTTATAGAGACCCAGTACTTC
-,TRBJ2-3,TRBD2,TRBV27,CASSLAGLAGDGADTQYF,TGTGCCAGCAGTTTAGCTGGACTAGCGGGAGATGGGGCAGATACGCAGTATTTT
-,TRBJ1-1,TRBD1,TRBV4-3,CASSLTGDGNTEAFF,TGCGCCAGCAGCCTAACAGGGGATGGAAACACTGAAGCTTTCTTT
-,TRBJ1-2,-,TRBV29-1,CSGHRLNYGYTF,TGCAGCGGTCACAGGCTTAACTATGGCTACACCTTC
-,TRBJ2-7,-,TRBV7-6,CASSLAYDRTYEQYF,TGTGCCAGCAGCTTAGCTTATGACAGGACCTACGAGCAGTACTTC
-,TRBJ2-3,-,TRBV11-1,CASSRKKGVTDTQYF,TGTGCCAGCAGCCGGAAGAAGGGAGTCACAGATACGCAGTATTTT
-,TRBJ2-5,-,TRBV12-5,CASGNGGSQETQYF,TGTGCTAGTGGTAACGGTGGTAGCCAAGAGACCCAGTACTTC